The 18 T cell receptor beta chains listed next were all sequenced from one sample in a study of long-term antiretroviral therapy in people with HIV. The assay used was immunoSEQ (version v3.0), run at survey level. Assay used: immunoSEQ multiplex PCR; TCRdb lists only in-frame clones, some missing. Here the sample spans 35,000 or so clones, roughly 84% being singletons. The sample here was unsorted PBMCs, taken roughly 2.8 years before starting antiretroviral therapy. All receptors derive from a woman aged 25 to 45 with HIV.

The V and J genes are TRBV2 and TRBJ1-5; 9 bases are shared with TRBD1. V gave up 5 bases and J gave up 5 bases; unmatched junction bases: 7. Germline loops: CDR1 SNHLY, CDR2 FYNNEI. The CDR3 runs to 15 residues. In DNA form, the CDR3 reads TGTGCCAGCAGTAAGGAACAGGGGGCTGATCAGCCCCAGCATTTT. It specifies CASSKEQGADQPQHF.

The V and J genes are TRBV10-2 and TRBJ2-1, with 10 bases identical to TRBD1. This CDR3 region has 13 residues. Trimming removed 5 bases from V and 6 bases from J; junction bases left unmatched: 1. Germline CDR1 and CDR2: WSHSY and SAAADI. The CDR3 is CASSRQGANEQFF. The CDR3 nucleotides are TGCGCCAGCAGTAGACAGGGGGCCAATGAGCAGTTCTTC.

The rearrangement links TRBV10-3 to TRBJ1-2, with a tentative D call TRBD1 (5 bases). In germline, CDR1 is ENHRY, CDR2 SYGVKD. V was clipped by 4 bases and J by 6 bases, with 9 bases between them. The CDR3 is 12 amino acids. The CDR3 protein is CAISAGLDGYTF. In DNA, the CDR3 is TGTGCCATCAGTGCAGGGCTGGATGGCTACACCTTC.

This clone came up once. The chain uses TRBV9 and TRBJ1-3; D remains ambiguous. Trimming stripped 0 bases from V and 0 bases from J, with 7 bases between. This CDR3 region has 15 residues. Looked up from germline, CDR1 is SGDLS and CDR2 is YYNGEE. CDR3 protein: CASSVGVFSGNTIYF. DNA of the CDR3: TGTGCCAGCAGCGTAGGGGTATTCTCTGGAAACACCATATATTTT.

V usage is TRBV6-1 and J usage is TRBJ2-1; 10 bases are a match to TRBD2. Germline assignment: CDR1 MNHNS and CDR2 SASEGT. J gave up 7 bases and V 6 bases, and 9 bases lay outside the gene matches. The length of the CDR3 is 15 residues. The CDR3 nucleotides are TGTGCCAGCAGCAGAAGCGGGGGGGCTGGGAATGAGCAGTTCTTC. Its protein is CASSRSGGAGNEQFF.

V usage is TRBV6-1 and J usage is TRBJ1-2, with D hard to call. The germline gives CDR1 MNHNS, CDR2 SASEGT. V was cut by 6 bases and J by 8 bases, with 16 bases left in between. The CDR3 totals 13 residues. CDR3 sequence: CASREGVDGGYTF. The CDR3 DNA is TGTGCCAGCAGGGAGGGTGTGGACGGGGGCTACACCTTC.

V usage is TRBV7-2 and J usage is TRBJ1-1; D is uncertain. V was trimmed by 2 bases and J by 5 bases, leaving 18 bases between them. Germline CDR1 SGHTA, CDR2 FQGNSA. This CDR3 region has 16 residues. The CDR3 DNA is TGTGCCAGCAGCTTACGCCCCGGGGTTGGGGAAACTGAAGCTTTCTTT. This encodes CASSLRPGVGETEAFF.

This clone turned up a few times. The chain has TRBV6-6 and TRBJ1-2; 7 bases agree with TRBD1. The CDR3 runs 14 residues. CDR1 and CDR2 from the germline V gene are MNHNY and SVGAGI (reference sequence). The trim removed 6 bases at V and 0 bases at J, leaving 4 bases unmatched. This chain's CDR3 is CASRTDRPNYGYTF. DNA for the CDR3: TGTGCCAGCAGGACGGACAGGCCTAACTATGGCTACACCTTC.

By share of the sample, this clone is medium-sized. The V and J genes are TRBV4-1 and TRBJ2-7; D uncertain. The V end lost 5 bases, the J end lost 4 bases, and 15 bases lay between the germline ends. The CDR3 runs to 14 residues. Germline CDR1 MGHRA, CDR2 YSYEKL. CDR3 DNA sequence: TGCGCCAGCAGCAGCCGACATCCCGCATACGAGCAGTACGTC. Protein: CASSSRHPAYEQYV.

The chain is built from TRBV5-1 and TRBJ1-6; D unresolved. The V gene's germline CDR1 is SGHRS and CDR2 YFSETQ. V dropped 0 bases and J dropped 6 bases, with 7 bases sitting between them. The CDR3 covers 14 residues. Here the CDR3 reads CASSLGESNSPLHF. CDR3 in DNA: TGCGCCAGCAGCTTGGGGGAGTCTAATTCACCCCTCCACTTT. Variable domain in full (rest from reference TRBV5-1 and TRBJ1-6): KAGVTQTPRYLIKTRGQQVTLSCSPISGHRSVSWYQQTPGQGLQFLFEYFSETQRNKGNFPGRFSGRQFSNSRSEMNVSTLELGDSALYLCASSLGESNSPLHFGNGTRLTVT.

The rearrangement uses TRBV29-1 and TRBJ2-7; 8 bases match TRBD1. The V gene end was trimmed by 2 bases and the J gene end by 2 bases; junction bases not matched to a gene: 8. CDR1 is SQVTM, CDR2 ANQGSEA, per germline. The CDR3 contains 15 residues. The DNA for the CDR3 is TGCAGCGTTGAATTCCTACGGACAGGGACCTACGAGCAGTACGTC. Protein sequence: CSVEFLRTGTYEQYV.

The chain employs TRBV30 and TRBJ1-6; TRBD1 matches at 7 bases. The V gene's germline CDR1 is GTSNPN and CDR2 SVGIG (reference sequence). V was clipped by 2 bases and J by 9 bases; unmatched bases: 10. The CDR3 totals 15 residues. The CDR3 here is CAWSTPDREASPLHF. The CDR3 coding sequence is TGTGCCTGGAGTACGCCTGACAGGGAGGCTTCACCCCTCCACTTT.

V gene TRBV18 combines with J gene TRBJ2-6, with 7 bases aligning to TRBD1. This CDR3 is 18 amino acids long. J lost 0 bases, V lost 3 bases, and 8 bases had no gene match. Germline V gives CDR1 KGHSH, CDR2 LQKENI. CDR3 DNA sequence: TGTGCCAGCTCACCCCCCGTGGGACAGAGCTCTGGGGCCAACGTCCTGACTTTC. Protein product: CASSPPVGQSSGANVLTF.

This clone was seen a handful of times. The V and J genes are TRBV4-2 and TRBJ1-2, with D unclear. Germline loops: CDR1 LGHNA, CDR2 YNFKEQ. The V end was cut by 0 bases, the J end by 6 bases, with 8 bases between. The CDR3 spans 13 residues. The CDR3 sequence: CASSQDGRDGYTF. In DNA form, the CDR3 reads TGTGCCAGCAGCCAAGATGGAAGAGATGGCTACACCTTC.

This clone was counted once. V usage is TRBV5-1 and J usage is TRBJ1-2; D gene unclear. The CDR3 has 13 amino acids. Between the trimmed V and J ends, which lost 5 bases and 3 bases, there was a span of 11 bases. Germline loops: CDR1 SGHRS, CDR2 YFSETQ. CDR3 coding DNA: TGCGCCAGCAGTCCCACGGCTGACTATGGCTACACCTTC. Translating it yields CASSPTADYGYTF.

This rearrangement joins TRBV18 to TRBJ1-2; D gene unclear. The length of the CDR3 is 13 residues. Trimming took 6 bases from V and 4 from J, leaving 12 bases between them. Per the germline V gene, CDR1 is KGHSH and CDR2 is LQKENI. The CDR3 DNA reads TGTGCCAGCTCGGGTGGGGAGTCCTATGGCTACACCTTC. Amino acids: CASSGGESYGYTF.

This clone has only one observation. The chain employs TRBV5-8 and TRBJ1-1, with D hard to call. The V and J ends lost 3 bases and 4 bases respectively, with 10 bases between them. The germline CDR1 and CDR2 sequences are SGHTS and YDEGEE. The CDR3 covers 13 residues. For the CDR3, the DNA is TGTGCCAGCAGCTGGTCGGAGAGCACTGAAGCTTTCTTT. It specifies CASSWSESTEAFF. The variable domain in full, with the rest retrieved from reference TRBV5-8 and TRBJ1-1, is EAGVTQSPTHLIKTRGQQATLRCSPISGHTSVYWYQQALGLGLQFLLWYDEGEERNRGNFPPRFSGRQFPNYSSELNVNALELEDSALYLCASSWSESTEAFFGQGTRLTVV.

This chain joins TRBV11-2 and TRBJ2-6; unclear D gene. Between the trimmed V and J ends, which lost 1 base and 4 bases, there was a span of 8 bases. The CDR3 is made up of 15 amino acids. In germline, CDR1 is SGHAT, CDR2 FQNNGV. The CDR3 DNA reads TGTGCCAGCAGCTTAGGTGGGATCGGGGCCAACGTCCTGACTTTC. This sequence encodes CASSLGGIGANVLTF. The variable domain in full, completed from reference TRBV11-2 and TRBJ2-6, reads EAGVAQSPRYKIIEKRQSVAFWCNPISGHATLYWYQQILGQGPKLLIQFQNNGVVDDSQLPKDRFSAERLKGVDSTLKIQPAKLEDSAVYLCASSLGGIGANVLTFGAGSRLTVL.